The 24 T cell receptor beta chains listed next were all sequenced from one sample in a study of blood T cell repertoires in COVID-19. The table came from immunoSEQ multiplex PCR; TCRdb's copy has only in-frame clones and leaves some out. The data show approximately 130,000 clones, roughly three quarters seen once. Sequencing was carried out using peripheral blood. The receptors here all came from a man older than 75 with acute or convalescent COVID-19.

CDR3 residues: CASSPTGFTYEQYF. The CDR3 nucleotides are TGCGCCAGCAGCCCGACTGGGTTTACCTACGAGCAGTACTTC. V and J are TRBV5-1 and TRBJ2-7; D call uncertain. The V gene lost 4 bases and the J gene lost 2 bases, with 13 bases spanning the gap. The CDR3 contains 14 residues. The germline V gene has CDR1 SGHRS and CDR2 YFSETQ. Combining the CDR3 with reference TRBV5-1 and TRBJ2-7 gives the whole variable domain KAGVTQTPRYLIKTRGQQVTLSCSPISGHRSVSWYQQTPGQGLQFLFEYFSETQRNKGNFPGRFSGRQFSNSRSEMNVSTLELGDSALYLCASSPTGFTYEQYFGPGTRLTVT.

This rearrangement joins TRBV18 to TRBJ2-1, with TRBD1 as a possible D gene (6 bases). The germline gives CDR1 KGHSH, CDR2 LQKENI. V lost 5 bases and J 4 bases, leaving 9 bases between the germline ends. The CDR3 has 13 amino acids. CDR3: CASSSTGYNEQFF. CDR3 DNA sequence: TGTGCCAGCTCATCGACAGGTTACAATGAGCAGTTCTTC.

The genes are TRBV18 and TRBJ2-1; D is uncertain. The germline V and J ends were trimmed by 3 bases and 0 bases, with 12 bases remaining between them. CDR3 length: 16 amino acids. CDR1 KGHSH and CDR2 LQKENI come from the germline V gene. The CDR3 coding sequence is TGTGCCAGCTCACCCGTGAACCCGAGCTCCTACAATGAGCAGTTCTTC. Translating gives CASSPVNPSSYNEQFF.

The genes are TRBV3-1 (or the pseudogene TRBV3-2) and TRBJ2-2; tentatively, D is TRBD1 (5 bases). Deletions cut 0 bases from V and 0 bases from J, with 11 bases between. Per the germline V gene, CDR1 is LGHDT and CDR2 is YNNKEL (reference sequence). The CDR3 contains 17 residues. The CDR3 DNA reads as TGTGCCAGCAGCCAAGATTGGGCCAGGGCGAACACCGGGGAGCTGTTTTTT. Translating gives CASSQDWARANTGELFF.

The chain is built from TRBV11-2 and TRBJ2-1; 11 nucleotides agree with TRBD2. The V gene end was trimmed by 3 bases and the J gene end by 10 bases; junction bases not matched to a gene: 11. The CDR3 is 16 amino acids. CDR1 and CDR2 from the germline V gene are SGHAT and FQNNGV. The CDR3 DNA reads TGTGCCAGCAGCTTTAGCGGGGGGGCCGGGTCATCCGAGCAGTTCTTC. Translating it yields CASSFSGGAGSSEQFF. Filled out from reference TRBV11-2 and TRBJ2-1, the complete variable domain reads EAGVAQSPRYKIIEKRQSVAFWCNPISGHATLYWYQQILGQGPKLLIQFQNNGVVDDSQLPKDRFSAERLKGVDSTLKIQPAKLEDSAVYLCASSFSGGAGSSEQFFGPGTRLTVL.

Here the CDR3 reads CASSSAPPTGNSPLHF. CDR3 coding DNA: TGTGCCAGCAGCTCCGCGCCCCCCACAGGGAACTCACCCCTCCACTTT. This chain connects TRBV5-4 to TRBJ1-6, with a weak D call TRBD1 (6 bases). Trimming shortened V by 3 bases and J by 10 bases, and 20 bases separated the two germline ends. This CDR3 spans 16 amino acids. Germline CDR1 is SGHNT and CDR2 is YYREEE (reference sequence).

The CDR3 protein is CASSWSQGLGEQFF. The CDR3 region has the DNA TGTGCCAGCAGTTGGTCCCAGGGCCTCGGGGAGCAGTTCTTC. J is TRBJ2-1 and V is TRBV6-5; D is perhaps TRBD1 (5 bases). The CDR3 has 14 amino acids. Per germline, CDR1 MNHEY and CDR2 SVGAGI. V was pared by 4 bases and J by 10 bases, with 17 bases between.

V gene TRBV5-1 combines with J gene TRBJ2-1, with 10 positions matching TRBD1. With 4 bases clipped from V and 6 bases from J, the junction kept 7 bases outside the gene matches. The CDR3 is made up of 15 amino acids. Germline CDR1 SGHRS, CDR2 YFSETQ. DNA of the CDR3: TGCGCCAGCAGCCGGGGGACAGGGGAGGTCAATGAGCAGTTCTTC. Its translation is CASSRGTGEVNEQFF. The full variable domain, its missing parts supplied by reference TRBV5-1 and TRBJ2-1, is KAGVTQTPRYLIKTRGQQVTLSCSPISGHRSVSWYQQTPGQGLQFLFEYFSETQRNKGNFPGRFSGRQFSNSRSEMNVSTLELGDSALYLCASSRGTGEVNEQFFGPGTRLTVL.

The chain carries TRBV6-5 and TRBJ2-5; 11 nucleotides align to TRBD2. Germline-derived CDR1 and CDR2 are MNHEY and SVGAGI. V was pared by 4 bases and J by 5 bases, with 3 bases of the junction left unmatched. This CDR3 spans 14 amino acids. In DNA form, the CDR3 reads TGTGCCAGCAGTTTAGCGGGGGGGCGGGAGACCCAGTACTTC. Amino acids: CASSLAGGRETQYF.

This chain uses TRBV5-5 with TRBJ2-7, with D uncertain. Trimming shortened V by 1 base and J by 2 bases, and 10 bases separated the two germline ends. The CDR3 loop spans 14 amino acids. The V gene's germline CDR1 is SGHKS and CDR2 YYEKEE (reference sequence). CDR3 DNA sequence: TGTGCCAGCAGCTTGTTGGCCCTCACCTACGAGCAGTACTTC. It translates to CASSLLALTYEQYF.

The chain combines TRBV27 with TRBJ1-1, with 7 bases identical to TRBD1. This CDR3 region has 14 residues. Trimming removed 6 bases from V and 0 bases from J; junction bases left unmatched: 4. Germline CDR1 MNHEY, CDR2 SMNVEV (reference sequence). The CDR3 nucleotides are TGTGCCAGCAGACTGGACAGGCTGAACACTGAAGCTTTCTTT. Translated, it gives CASRLDRLNTEAFF.

The chain combines TRBV7-3 with TRBJ2-5, with 7 bases matching TRBD1. With 5 bases clipped from V and 5 bases from J, the junction kept 5 bases outside the gene matches. This CDR3 is 13 amino acids long. Germline V gene lookup returns CDR1 SGHTA and CDR2 FQGTGA. For the CDR3, the DNA is TGTGCCAGCAGCGAAGGGGGCCTTGAGACCCAGTACTTC. Its protein is CASSEGGLETQYF.

The V and J genes are TRBV12-3 or TRBV12-4 and TRBJ1-6; no clear D gene. The CDR3 is 13 amino acids. V lost 6 bases and J 6 bases, leaving 9 bases between the germline ends. CDR3 in amino acids: CASSQTTNSPLHF. In DNA form, the CDR3 reads TGTGCCAGCAGCCAGACAACTAATTCACCCCTCCACTTT.

This chain joins TRBV20-1 and TRBJ2-1; D uncertain. CDR3 length: 12 amino acids. The V gene lost 3 bases and the J gene lost 12 bases, with 15 bases spanning the gap. The germline V gene has CDR1 DFQATT and CDR2 SNEGSKA (reference sequence). Here the CDR3 reads CSASVSRPGQFF. Written as DNA, the CDR3 is TGCAGTGCTAGTGTCAGCCGGCCGGGGCAGTTCTTC.

This sequence joins TRBV6-6 and TRBJ1-1; no clear D gene. Germline V gene sequence: CDR1 MNHNY, CDR2 SVGAGI (reference sequence). The CDR3 has 14 residues. V lost 6 bases and J 0 bases, leaving 11 bases between the germline ends. The CDR3 loop reads CASRIGHLNTEAFF. CDR3 in DNA: TGTGCCAGCAGAATTGGGCACTTGAACACTGAAGCTTTCTTT.

The gene calls are TRBV4-1 and TRBJ2-5; maybe TRBD2 (6 bases). The CDR3 is made up of 17 amino acids. Germline lookup yields CDR1 MGHRA and CDR2 YSYEKL. The ends were cut back, 3 bases at V and 2 bases at J, with 19 bases in the middle. The CDR3 bases are TGCGCCAGCAGCCAGGGACGGGGACTCCGGGGGCAAGAGACCCAGTACTTC. It is translated as CASSQGRGLRGQETQYF.

This rearrangement joins TRBV5-1 to TRBJ2-5; D might be TRBD2 (5 bases). The CDR3 runs 14 residues. Trimming took 7 bases from V and 2 from J, leaving 15 bases between them. Germline loops: CDR1 SGHRS, CDR2 YFSETQ. CDR3 loop: CASGKLGVQETQYF. The CDR3 DNA is TGCGCCAGCGGTAAACTAGGAGTTCAAGAGACCCAGTACTTC.

This clone was seen a single time. The chain recombines TRBV19 with TRBJ1-5, with TRBD1 matching over 9 bases. The length of the CDR3 is 15 residues. Trimming cost V 5 bases and J 8 bases; bases outside gene matches: 10. Germline CDR1 is LNHDA and CDR2 is SQIVND (reference sequence). The CDR3 bases are TGTGCCAGTAGTTCGACCGGGACAGGGAGAGAGCCCCAGCATTTT. Its translation is CASSSTGTGREPQHF.

This chain uses TRBV6-5 with TRBJ2-7, with 8 bases aligning to TRBD2. Germline assignment: CDR1 MNHEY and CDR2 SVGAGI. The CDR3 sequence is 14 residues long. V dropped 6 bases and J dropped 5; count of bases not matched to a gene: 9. CDR3 protein: CASSGGAGLNEQYF. The CDR3 coding sequence is TGTGCCAGCAGCGGGGGGGCCGGCTTGAACGAGCAGTACTTC.

The genes are TRBV4-2 and TRBJ1-4; possibly TRBD1 for D (6 bases). V gave up 4 bases and J gave up 6 bases, with 15 bases separating them. The CDR3 has 15 amino acids. The germline V gene has CDR1 LGHNA and CDR2 YNFKEQ. CDR3 region: CASSLFQGRDEKLFF. CDR3 nucleotide sequence: TGTGCCAGCAGCCTGTTCCAGGGGCGAGATGAAAAACTGTTTTTT.

This rearrangement joins TRBV6-5 to TRBJ1-2; TRBD1 is a possible D gene (6 bases). The CDR3 consists of 12 residues. From germline, CDR1 is MNHEY and CDR2 SVGAGI. V was cut by 6 bases and J by 1 base, with 6 bases left in between. The CDR3 region has the DNA TGTGCCAGCAGGGACAGTAACTATGGCTACACCTTC. Encoded protein: CASRDSNYGYTF.

The rearrangement links TRBV11-1 to TRBJ2-2; D gene unclear. The CDR3 has 15 residues. Trimming stripped 5 bases from V and 2 bases from J, with 12 bases between. Germline loops: CDR1 SGHAT, CDR2 FQDESV (reference sequence). The DNA for the CDR3 is TGTGCCAGCAGCCCCTCGGTGGTAAACACCGGGGAGCTGTTTTTT. Translation: CASSPSVVNTGELFF.

The V gene is TRBV5-1, the J gene TRBJ1-1; maybe TRBD1 (5 bases). The germline gives CDR1 SGHRS, CDR2 YFSETQ. Deletions cut 1 base from V and 6 bases from J, with 10 bases between. The CDR3 runs 13 residues. The CDR3 sequence: CASSLRQTPEAFF. The CDR3 DNA reads as TGCGCCAGCAGCTTGAGACAGACCCCTGAAGCTTTCTTT. The whole variable domain, filled in from reference TRBV5-1 and TRBJ1-1, reads KAGVTQTPRYLIKTRGQQVTLSCSPISGHRSVSWYQQTPGQGLQFLFEYFSETQRNKGNFPGRFSGRQFSNSRSEMNVSTLELGDSALYLCASSLRQTPEAFFGQGTRLTVV.

DNA for the CDR3: TGTGCCAGCTCAAAACTAGCGGGGACTAGCACAGATACGCAGTATTTT. Protein product: CASSKLAGTSTDTQYF. The V and J genes are TRBV18 and TRBJ2-3; 10 bases are a match to TRBD2. The germline V gene has CDR1 KGHSH and CDR2 LQKENI. The CDR3 consists of 16 residues. The ends lost 5 bases at V and 0 bases at J; junction bases unmatched: 5.